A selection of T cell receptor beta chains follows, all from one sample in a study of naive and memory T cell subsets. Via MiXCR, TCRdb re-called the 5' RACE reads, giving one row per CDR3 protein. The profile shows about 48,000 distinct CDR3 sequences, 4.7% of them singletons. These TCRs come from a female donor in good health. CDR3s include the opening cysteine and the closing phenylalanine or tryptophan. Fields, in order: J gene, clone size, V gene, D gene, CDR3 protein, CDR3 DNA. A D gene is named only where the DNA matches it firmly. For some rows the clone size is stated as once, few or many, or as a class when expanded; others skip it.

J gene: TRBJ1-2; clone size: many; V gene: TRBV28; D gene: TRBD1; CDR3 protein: CASSQTDRGAYGYTF; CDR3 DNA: TGTGCCAGCAGTCAAACGGACAGGGGGGCCTATGGCTACACCTTC
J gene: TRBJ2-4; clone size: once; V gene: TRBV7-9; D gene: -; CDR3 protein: CASSFSLAKNIQYF; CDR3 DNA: TGTGCCAGCAGCTTCAGCCTGGCCAAAAACATTCAGTACTTC
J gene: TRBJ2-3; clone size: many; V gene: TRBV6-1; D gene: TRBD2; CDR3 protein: CASSEQSAGGSTDTQYF; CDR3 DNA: TGTGCCAGCAGTGAACAATCAGCGGGAGGTAGCACAGATACGCAGTATTTT
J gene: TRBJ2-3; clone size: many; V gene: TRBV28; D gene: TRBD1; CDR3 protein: CASSIPSGQPSTDTQYF; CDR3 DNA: TGTGCCAGCAGTATTCCCTCGGGACAGCCTAGCACAGATACGCAGTATTTT
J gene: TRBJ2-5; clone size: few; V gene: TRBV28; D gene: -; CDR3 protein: CASSFQQGGGETQYF; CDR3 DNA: TGTGCCAGCAGTTTTCAACAGGGAGGCGGAGAGACCCAGTACTTC
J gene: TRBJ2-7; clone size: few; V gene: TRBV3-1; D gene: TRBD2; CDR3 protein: CASSQEERGYEQYF; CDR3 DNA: TGTGCCAGCAGCCAAGAGGAGCGGGGCTACGAGCAGTACTTC
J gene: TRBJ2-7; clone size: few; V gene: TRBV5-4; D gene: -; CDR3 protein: CASSLDQYPYEQYF; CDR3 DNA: TGTGCCAGCAGCTTGGACCAGTACCCCTACGAGCAGTACTTC
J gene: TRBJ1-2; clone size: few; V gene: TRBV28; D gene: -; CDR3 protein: CASSPYGLSPYGDTF; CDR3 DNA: TGTGCCAGCAGCCCCTACGGTCTGTCACCGTATGGCGACACCTTC
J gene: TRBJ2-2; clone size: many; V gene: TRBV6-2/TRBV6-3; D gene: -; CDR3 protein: CASVWRSGRTTGELFF; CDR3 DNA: TGTGCCAGCGTCTGGCGTTCTGGTCGCACCACCGGGGAGCTGTTTTTT
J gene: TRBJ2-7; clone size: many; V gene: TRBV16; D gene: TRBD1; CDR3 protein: CASSTGGIGTASYEQYF; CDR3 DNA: TGTGCCAGCAGCACAGGGGGTATCGGGACAGCCTCATACGAGCAGTACTTC
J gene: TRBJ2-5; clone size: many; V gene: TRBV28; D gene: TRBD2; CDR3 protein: CASRTRGLARKETQYF; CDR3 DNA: TGTGCCAGCAGGACCCGGGGACTAGCTAGAAAAGAGACCCAGTACTTC
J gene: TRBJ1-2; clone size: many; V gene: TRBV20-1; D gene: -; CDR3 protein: CSARGEGGGYTF; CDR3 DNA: TGCAGTGCTAGAGGAGAGGGCGGGGGCTACACCTTC
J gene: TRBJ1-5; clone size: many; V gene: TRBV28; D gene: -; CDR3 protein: CASRRSNRVSVQPQHF; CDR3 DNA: TGTGCCAGCAGACGAAGTAACAGGGTATCGGTTCAGCCCCAGCATTTT
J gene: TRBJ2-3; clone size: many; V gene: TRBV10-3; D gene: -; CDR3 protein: CAITRENTDTQYF; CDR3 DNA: TGTGCCATCACCCGCGAGAACACAGATACGCAGTATTTT
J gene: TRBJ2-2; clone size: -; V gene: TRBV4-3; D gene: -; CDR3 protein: CASSPKASRNPGELFF; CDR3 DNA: TGCGCCAGCAGTCCCAAGGCCTCGAGGAACCCCGGGGAGCTGTTTTTT
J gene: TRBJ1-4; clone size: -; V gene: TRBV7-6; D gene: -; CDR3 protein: CASSLDAQNNEKLFF; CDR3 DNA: TGTGCCAGCAGCTTAGATGCTCAGAATAATGAAAAACTGTTTTTT
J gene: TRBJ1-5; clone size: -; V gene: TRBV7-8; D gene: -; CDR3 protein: CASSLVGGGAGNQPQHF; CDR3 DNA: TGTGCCAGCAGCTTAGTGGGTGGAGGGGCGGGCAATCAGCCCCAGCATTTT
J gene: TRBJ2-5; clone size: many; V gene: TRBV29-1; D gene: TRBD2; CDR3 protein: CSLPGTSAQETQYF; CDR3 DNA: TGCAGCCTGCCCGGGACTAGCGCACAAGAGACCCAGTACTTC
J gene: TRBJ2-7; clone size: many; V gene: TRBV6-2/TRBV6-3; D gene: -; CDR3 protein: CASTSTRYEQYF; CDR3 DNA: TGTGCCAGCACCTCAACTCGGTACGAGCAGTACTTC
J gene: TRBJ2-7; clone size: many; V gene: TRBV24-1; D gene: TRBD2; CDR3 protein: CATSDSTSGTPYEQYF; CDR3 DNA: TGTGCCACCAGTGATTCGACTAGCGGGACCCCCTACGAGCAGTACTTC
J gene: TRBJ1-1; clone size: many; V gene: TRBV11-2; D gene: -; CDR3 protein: CASSRDAQSEGAFF; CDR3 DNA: TGTGCCAGCAGCCGGGACGCACAGTCGGAGGGGGCTTTCTTT
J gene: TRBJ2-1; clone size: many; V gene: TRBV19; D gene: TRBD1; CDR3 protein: CASIPDRGSYNEQFF; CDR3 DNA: TGTGCCAGTATCCCGGACAGGGGCTCCTACAATGAGCAGTTCTTC
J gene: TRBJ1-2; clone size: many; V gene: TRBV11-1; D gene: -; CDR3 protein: CASSYTGANPYGYTF; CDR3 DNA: TGTGCCAGCAGCTACACGGGGGCGAACCCATATGGCTACACCTTC
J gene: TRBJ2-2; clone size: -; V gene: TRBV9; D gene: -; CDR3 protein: CASSVAPPTSRGTGELFF; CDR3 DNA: TGTGCCAGCAGCGTAGCCCCCCCGACTAGCAGGGGAACCGGGGAGCTGTTTTTT
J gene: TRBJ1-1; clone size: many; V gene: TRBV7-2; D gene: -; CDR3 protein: CASSLDEYPAFF; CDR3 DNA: TGTGCCAGCAGCTTAGATGAGTACCCAGCTTTCTTT
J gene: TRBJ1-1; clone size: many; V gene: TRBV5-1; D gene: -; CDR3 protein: CASSLTPRNTEAFF; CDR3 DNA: TGCGCCAGCAGCTTGACACCTCGGAACACTGAAGCTTTCTTT
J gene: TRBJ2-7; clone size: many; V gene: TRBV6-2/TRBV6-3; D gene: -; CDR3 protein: CASSYRGPASYEQYF; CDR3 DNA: TGTGCCAGCAGTTATCGCGGGCCCGCTTCCTACGAGCAGTACTTC
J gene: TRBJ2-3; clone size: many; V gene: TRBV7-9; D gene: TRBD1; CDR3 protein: CASSLSRPGGNSTDTQYF; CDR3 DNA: TGTGCCAGCAGCTTGAGTCGGCCAGGGGGCAACTCCACAGATACGCAGTATTTT
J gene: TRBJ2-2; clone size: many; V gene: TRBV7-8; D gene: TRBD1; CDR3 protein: CASSSPGQGNTGELFF; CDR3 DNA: TGTGCCAGCAGCTCTCCGGGACAGGGAAACACCGGGGAGCTGTTTTTT
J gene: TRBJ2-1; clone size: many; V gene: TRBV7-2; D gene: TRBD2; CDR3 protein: CASSSQILAGANEQFF; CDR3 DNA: TGTGCCAGCAGCTCGCAAATACTAGCGGGAGCCAATGAGCAGTTCTTC
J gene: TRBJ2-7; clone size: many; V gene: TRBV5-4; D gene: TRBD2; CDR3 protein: CASSDGLAVYEQYF; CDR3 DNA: TGTGCCAGCAGCGACGGGCTAGCGGTCTACGAGCAGTACTTC
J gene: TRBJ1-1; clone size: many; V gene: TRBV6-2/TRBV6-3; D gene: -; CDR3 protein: CASKMPITGEAFF; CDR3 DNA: TGTGCCAGCAAGATGCCGATAACAGGGGAAGCTTTCTTT
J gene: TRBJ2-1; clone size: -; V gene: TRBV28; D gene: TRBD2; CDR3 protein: CASSLGLAGKWNEQFF; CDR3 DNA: TGTGCCAGCAGTTTGGGGCTAGCGGGGAAGTGGAATGAGCAGTTCTTC
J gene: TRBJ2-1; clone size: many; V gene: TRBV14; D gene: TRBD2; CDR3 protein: CASSQISGRRYNEQFF; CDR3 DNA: TGTGCCAGCAGCCAGATAAGCGGGAGAAGGTACAATGAGCAGTTCTTC
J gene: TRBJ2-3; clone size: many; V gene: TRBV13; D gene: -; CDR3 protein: CASRPNGDTQYF; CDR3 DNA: TGTGCCAGCAGACCAAACGGAGATACGCAGTATTTT
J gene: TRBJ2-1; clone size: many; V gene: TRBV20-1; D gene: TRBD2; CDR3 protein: CSARVASGRPNEQFF; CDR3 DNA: TGCAGTGCTAGAGTTGCTAGCGGGAGGCCAAATGAGCAGTTCTTC
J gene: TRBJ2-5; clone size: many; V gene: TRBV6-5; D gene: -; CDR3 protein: CASSYSLGSQETQYF; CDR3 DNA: TGTGCCAGCAGTTACTCCCTGGGTTCTCAAGAGACCCAGTACTTC
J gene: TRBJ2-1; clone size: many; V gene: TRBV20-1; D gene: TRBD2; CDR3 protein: CSARENSGSIYEQFF; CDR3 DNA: TGCAGTGCTAGAGAGAATAGCGGGAGTATCTATGAGCAGTTCTTC
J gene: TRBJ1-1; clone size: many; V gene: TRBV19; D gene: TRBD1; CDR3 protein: CASTPSPGQGTTEAFF; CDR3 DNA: TGTGCCAGTACCCCTTCTCCGGGACAGGGGACCACTGAAGCTTTCTTT
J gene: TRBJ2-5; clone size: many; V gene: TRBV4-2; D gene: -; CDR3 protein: CASSQEGQQASGETQYF; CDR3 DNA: TGTGCCAGCAGCCAAGAAGGGCAACAGGCCAGTGGAGAGACCCAGTACTTC
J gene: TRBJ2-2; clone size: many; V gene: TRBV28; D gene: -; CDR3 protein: CASSLLTGELFF; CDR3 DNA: TGTGCCAGCAGTTTATTGACCGGGGAGCTGTTTTTT
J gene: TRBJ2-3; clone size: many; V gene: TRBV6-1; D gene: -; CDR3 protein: CASSVERQTDTQYF; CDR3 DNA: TGTGCCAGCAGTGTGGAGCGGCAAACAGATACGCAGTATTTT
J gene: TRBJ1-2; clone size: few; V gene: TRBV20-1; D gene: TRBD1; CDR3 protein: CSPRQGLGGYTF; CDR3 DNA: TGCAGTCCCCGACAGGGACTGGGTGGCTACACCTTC
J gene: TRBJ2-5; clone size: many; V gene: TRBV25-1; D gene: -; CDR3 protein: CASSLTGPSQETQYF; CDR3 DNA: TGTGCCAGCAGTTTAACTGGGCCAAGCCAAGAGACCCAGTACTTC
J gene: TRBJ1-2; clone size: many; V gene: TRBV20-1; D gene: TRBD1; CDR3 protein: CSAMRQGALWDGYTF; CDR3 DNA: TGCAGTGCTATGAGACAGGGGGCTCTGTGGGATGGCTACACCTTC
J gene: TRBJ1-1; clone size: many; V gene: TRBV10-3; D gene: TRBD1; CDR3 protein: CAISETGAPNTEAFF; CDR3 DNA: TGTGCCATCAGTGAAACAGGGGCTCCGAACACTGAAGCTTTCTTT
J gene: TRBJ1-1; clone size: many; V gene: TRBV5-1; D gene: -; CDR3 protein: CASSLQNTEAFF; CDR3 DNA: TGCGCCAGCAGCCTCCAAAACACTGAAGCTTTCTTT
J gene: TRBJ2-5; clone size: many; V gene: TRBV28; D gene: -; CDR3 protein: CAGLETQYF; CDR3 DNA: TGTGCCGGACTAGAGACCCAGTACTTC
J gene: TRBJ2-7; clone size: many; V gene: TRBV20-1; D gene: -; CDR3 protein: CSADRTGGRLAGVDEQYF; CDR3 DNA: TGCAGTGCGGATAGGACAGGGGGACGGCTAGCGGGAGTTGACGAGCAGTACTTC
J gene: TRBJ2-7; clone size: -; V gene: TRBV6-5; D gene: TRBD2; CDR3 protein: CASSLNGLAAYEQYF; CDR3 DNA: TGTGCCAGCAGTTTGAACGGACTAGCTGCCTACGAGCAGTACTTC
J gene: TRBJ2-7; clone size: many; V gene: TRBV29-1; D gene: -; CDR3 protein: CSVEDRFSTQIGDYEQYF; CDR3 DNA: TGCAGCGTTGAAGATCGATTTTCCACGCAGATCGGAGACTACGAGCAGTACTTC
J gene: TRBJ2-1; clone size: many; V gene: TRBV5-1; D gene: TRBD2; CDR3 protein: CASSLGLANYNEQFF; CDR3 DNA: TGCGCCAGCAGCTTGGGACTAGCTAACTACAATGAGCAGTTCTTC
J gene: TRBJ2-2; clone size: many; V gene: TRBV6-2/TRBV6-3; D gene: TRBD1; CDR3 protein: CASRPGQGNTGELFF; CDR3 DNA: TGTGCCAGCAGGCCGGGACAGGGTAACACCGGGGAGCTGTTTTTT
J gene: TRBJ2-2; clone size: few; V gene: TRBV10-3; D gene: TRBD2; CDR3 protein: CAISDLGLAGGGNTGELFF; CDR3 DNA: TGTGCCATCAGTGACTTGGGACTAGCGGGAGGGGGTAACACCGGGGAGCTGTTTTTT
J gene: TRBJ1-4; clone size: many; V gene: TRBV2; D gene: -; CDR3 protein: CASRGPGPIRNEKLFF; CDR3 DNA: TGTGCCAGCAGAGGACCAGGACCGATCCGCAATGAAAAACTGTTTTTT